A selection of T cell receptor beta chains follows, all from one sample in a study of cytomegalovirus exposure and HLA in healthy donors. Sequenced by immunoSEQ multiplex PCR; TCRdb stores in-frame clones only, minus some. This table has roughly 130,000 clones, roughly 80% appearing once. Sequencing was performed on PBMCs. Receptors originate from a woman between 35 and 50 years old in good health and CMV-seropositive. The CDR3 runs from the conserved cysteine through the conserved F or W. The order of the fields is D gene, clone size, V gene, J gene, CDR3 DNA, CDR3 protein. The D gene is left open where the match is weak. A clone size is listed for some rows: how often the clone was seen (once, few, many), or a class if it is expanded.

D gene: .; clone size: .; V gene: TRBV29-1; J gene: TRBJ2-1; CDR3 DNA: TGCAGCGTTGAAGATCAAGTCAGGGATGAGCAGTTCTTC; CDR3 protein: CSVEDQVRDEQFF
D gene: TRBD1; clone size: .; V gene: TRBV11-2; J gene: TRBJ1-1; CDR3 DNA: TGTGCCAGCAGCGCCACAACAGGGGGGAACACTGAAGCTTTCTTT; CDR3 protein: CASSATTGGNTEAFF
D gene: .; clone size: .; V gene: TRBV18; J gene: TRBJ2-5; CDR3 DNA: TGTGCCAGCTCGCAGGGGTTCCAAGAGACCCAGTACTTC; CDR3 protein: CASSQGFQETQYF
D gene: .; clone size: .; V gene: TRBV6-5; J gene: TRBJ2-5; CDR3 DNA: TGTGCCAGCAGAAAGGAGGGGGCCGGGACCCAGTACTTC; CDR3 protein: CASRKEGAGTQYF
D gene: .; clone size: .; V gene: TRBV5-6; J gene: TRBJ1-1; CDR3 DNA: TGTGCCAGCAGCTTGTTTGACGGGGGAGTTACTGAAGCTTTCTTT; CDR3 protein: CASSLFDGGVTEAFF
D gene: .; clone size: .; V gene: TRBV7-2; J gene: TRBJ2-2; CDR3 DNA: TGTGCCAGCAGCGTGAGCGGGGACACAAACACCGGGGAGCTGTTTTTT; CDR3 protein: CASSVSGDTNTGELFF
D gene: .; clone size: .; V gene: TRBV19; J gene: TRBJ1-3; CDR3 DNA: TGTGCCACCGGAAGACAGAGCCCGGCTTCTGGAAACACCATATATTTT; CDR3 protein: CATGRQSPASGNTIYF
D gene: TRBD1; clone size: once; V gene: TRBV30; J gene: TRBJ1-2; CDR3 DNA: TGTGCCTGGAGCCGGACAGGGGCTAACTATGGCTACACCTTC; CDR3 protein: CAWSRTGANYGYTF
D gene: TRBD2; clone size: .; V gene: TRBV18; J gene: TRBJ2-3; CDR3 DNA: TGTGCCAGCTCACCCCTAGCGGGAGATGGCCCAGATACGCAGTATTTT; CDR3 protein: CASSPLAGDGPDTQYF
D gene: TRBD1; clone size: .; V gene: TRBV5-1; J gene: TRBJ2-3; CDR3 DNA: TGCGCCAGCAGCCAGGGGGGCACAGATACGCAGTATTTT; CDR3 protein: CASSQGGTDTQYF
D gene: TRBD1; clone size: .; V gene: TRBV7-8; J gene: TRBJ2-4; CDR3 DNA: TGTGCCAGCCGGAGGGAGGGACAGGGGGTAGCCAAAAACATTCAGTACTTC; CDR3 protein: CASRREGQGVAKNIQYF
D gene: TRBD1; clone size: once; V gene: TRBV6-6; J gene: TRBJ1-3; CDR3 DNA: TGTGCCAGCAGTACCTTCGACAGGGGTGGTGGAAACACCATATATTTT; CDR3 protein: CASSTFDRGGGNTIYF
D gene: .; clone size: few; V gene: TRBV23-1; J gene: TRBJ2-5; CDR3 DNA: TGCGCCGCCCGAAGGGGAGAGACCCAGTACTTC; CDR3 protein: CAARRGETQYF
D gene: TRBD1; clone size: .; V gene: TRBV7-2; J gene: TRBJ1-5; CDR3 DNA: TGTGCCAGCAGCTCGGCGACAGGGAGCCCTCTGAATCAGCCCCAGCATTTT; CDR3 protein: CASSSATGSPLNQPQHF
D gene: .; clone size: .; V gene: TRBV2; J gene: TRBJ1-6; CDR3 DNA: TGTGCCAGCAGTGAAGGTAGTCCTGGCGGAAATTCACCCCTCCACTTT; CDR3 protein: CASSEGSPGGNSPLHF
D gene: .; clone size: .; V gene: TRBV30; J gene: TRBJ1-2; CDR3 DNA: TGTGCCTGGACCCTTTCCCTAAGCTATGGCTACACCTTC; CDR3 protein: CAWTLSLSYGYTF
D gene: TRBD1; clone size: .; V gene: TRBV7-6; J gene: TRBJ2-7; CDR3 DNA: TGTGCCAGCAGCTCGGGACAGCCCCCCTACGAGCAGTACTTC; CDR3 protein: CASSSGQPPYEQYF
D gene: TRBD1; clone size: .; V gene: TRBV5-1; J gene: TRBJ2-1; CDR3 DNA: TGCGCCAGCAGACTAACAGGGGGGCCTTACAATGAGCAGTTCTTC; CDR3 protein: CASRLTGGPYNEQFF
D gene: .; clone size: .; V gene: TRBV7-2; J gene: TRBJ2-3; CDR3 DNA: TGTGCCAGCGGCGGGGCGGGCGATACGCAGTATTTT; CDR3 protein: CASGGAGDTQYF
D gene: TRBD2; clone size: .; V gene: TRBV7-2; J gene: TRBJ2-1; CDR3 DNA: TGTGCCAGCAGCTTCGGACTAGGGAGCTCCTACAATGAGCAGTTCTTC; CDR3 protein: CASSFGLGSSYNEQFF
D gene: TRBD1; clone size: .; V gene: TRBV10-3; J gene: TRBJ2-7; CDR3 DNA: TGTGCCATCAGTGGGGACAGGGGCTCCTACGAGCAGTACTTC; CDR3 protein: CAISGDRGSYEQYF
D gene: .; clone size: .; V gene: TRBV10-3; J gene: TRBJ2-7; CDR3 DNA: TGTGCCATCAAGAGGGAGGACTACGAGCAGTACTTC; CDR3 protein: CAIKREDYEQYF
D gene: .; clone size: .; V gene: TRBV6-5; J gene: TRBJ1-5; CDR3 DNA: TGTGCCAGCAAAGGGGGGGGCGGTCAGCCCCAGCATTTT; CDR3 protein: CASKGGGGQPQHF
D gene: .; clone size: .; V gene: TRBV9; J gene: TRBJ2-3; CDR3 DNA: TGTGCCAGCAGTGGGGGCGGGGGACGCGGCACAGATACGCAGTATTTT; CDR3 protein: CASSGGGGRGTDTQYF
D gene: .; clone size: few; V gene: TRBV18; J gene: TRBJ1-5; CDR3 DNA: TGTGCCAGCTCCTCGTCGAGTCGACAGTCTAGCAATCAGCCCCAGCATTTT; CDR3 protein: CASSSSSRQSSNQPQHF
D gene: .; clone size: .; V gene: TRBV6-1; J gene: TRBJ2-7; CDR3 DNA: TGTGCCAGCAGTGAAGCAAGTGGCCAGGGTCTACCCGAGCAGTACTTC; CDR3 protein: CASSEASGQGLPEQYF
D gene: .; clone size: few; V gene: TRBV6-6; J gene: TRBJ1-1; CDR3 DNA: TGTGCCAGCAGTCCTGACAGGCGAGCCACTGAAGCTTTCTTT; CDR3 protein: CASSPDRRATEAFF
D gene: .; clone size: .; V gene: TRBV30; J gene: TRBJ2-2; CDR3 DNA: TGTGCCTGGAGGGCCGGGTGGAGGGGGCCTAACACCGGGGAGCTGTTTTTT; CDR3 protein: CAWRAGWRGPNTGELFF
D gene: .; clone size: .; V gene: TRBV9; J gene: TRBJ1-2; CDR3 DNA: TGTGCCAGCAGCGTAGAATCAGTTCCTAACTATGGCTACACCTTC; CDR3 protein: CASSVESVPNYGYTF
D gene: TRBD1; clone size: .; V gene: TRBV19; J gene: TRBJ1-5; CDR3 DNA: TGTGCCAGCAAACGGGACAGGACATTCAATCAGCCCCAGCATTTT; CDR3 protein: CASKRDRTFNQPQHF